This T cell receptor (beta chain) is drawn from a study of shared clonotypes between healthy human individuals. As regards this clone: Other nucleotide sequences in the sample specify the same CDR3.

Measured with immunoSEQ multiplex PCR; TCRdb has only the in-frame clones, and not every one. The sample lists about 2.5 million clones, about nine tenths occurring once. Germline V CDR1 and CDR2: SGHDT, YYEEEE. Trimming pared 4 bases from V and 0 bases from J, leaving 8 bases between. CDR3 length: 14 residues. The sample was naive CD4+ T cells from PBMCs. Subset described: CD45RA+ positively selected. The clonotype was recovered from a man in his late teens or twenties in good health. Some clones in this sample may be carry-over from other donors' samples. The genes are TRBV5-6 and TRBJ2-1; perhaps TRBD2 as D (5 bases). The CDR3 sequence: CASSRGSSYNEQFF. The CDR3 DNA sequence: TGTGCCAGCAGCCGGGGTAGCTCCTACAATGAGCAGTTCTTC.